One and the same sample provided the 3 T cell receptor beta chains below, sequenced in a study of T cell responses to AZD1222 COVID-19 vaccine. Some clones are missing from TCRdb's copy, which holds only in-frame ones; the method was immunoSEQ multiplex PCR. The sample shows roughly 120,000 clones, approximately 90% of them seen only once. The input for sequencing was peripheral blood, taken on day 0 of AZD1222 vaccination. The receptor source for this set is an adult in good health.

This rearrangement joins TRBV28 to TRBJ1-4; D remains ambiguous. Germline loops: CDR1 MDHEN, CDR2 SYDVKM. The CDR3 consists of 13 residues. V was clipped by 5 bases and J by 7 bases, with 11 bases between them. The CDR3 DNA is TGTGCCAGCAGTCCCACAGTGATTGAAAAACTGTTTTTT. As protein: CASSPTVIEKLFF.

The V gene is TRBV7-9, the J gene TRBJ2-3; perhaps TRBD1 as D (5 bases). Germline V gene data show CDR1 as SEHNR and CDR2 as FQNEAQ (reference sequence). This CDR3 region has 13 residues. The V end was cut by 1 base, the J end by 5 bases, with 7 bases between. The CDR3 DNA sequence: TGTGCCAGCAGCTTAGTAGGACAAGATACGCAGTATTTT. It encodes CASSLVGQDTQYF.

The chain employs TRBV5-6 and TRBJ2-3, with D perhaps TRBD1 (6 bases). Germline values: CDR1 SGHDT, CDR2 YYEEEE. The V and J ends lost 5 bases and 4 bases respectively, with 17 bases between them. This CDR3 is 15 amino acids long. The CDR3 loop is CASSSGTGMADTQYF. The CDR3 coding sequence is TGTGCCAGCAGTTCGGGAACAGGGATGGCAGATACGCAGTATTTT.